This T cell receptor (beta chain) was recorded in a study of T cell responses to AZD1222 COVID-19 vaccine. Study-level results: Females made up more of the donors, who were largely white British, and clonal diversity may have come out too low.

Some clones are missing from TCRdb's copy, which holds only in-frame ones; the method was immunoSEQ multiplex PCR. This table has about 130,000 clones, 85% to 95% appearing once. Comment on this clone: Its antigen is undetermined.

Trimming took off 3 bases at V and 8 bases at J, with 19 bases between the two ends. The length of the CDR3 is 15 residues. From germline, CDR1 is LNHDA and CDR2 SQIVND (reference sequence). The chain uses TRBV19 and TRBJ1-2; D gene uncertain. Sequenced here: peripheral blood, sampled on day 0 of AZD1222 vaccination. This sequence was found in an adult in good health. The CDR3 here is CASSITLTVIGGYTF. In nucleotides, the CDR3 is TGTGCCAGTAGTATTACCCTAACAGTGATAGGCGGCTACACCTTC.